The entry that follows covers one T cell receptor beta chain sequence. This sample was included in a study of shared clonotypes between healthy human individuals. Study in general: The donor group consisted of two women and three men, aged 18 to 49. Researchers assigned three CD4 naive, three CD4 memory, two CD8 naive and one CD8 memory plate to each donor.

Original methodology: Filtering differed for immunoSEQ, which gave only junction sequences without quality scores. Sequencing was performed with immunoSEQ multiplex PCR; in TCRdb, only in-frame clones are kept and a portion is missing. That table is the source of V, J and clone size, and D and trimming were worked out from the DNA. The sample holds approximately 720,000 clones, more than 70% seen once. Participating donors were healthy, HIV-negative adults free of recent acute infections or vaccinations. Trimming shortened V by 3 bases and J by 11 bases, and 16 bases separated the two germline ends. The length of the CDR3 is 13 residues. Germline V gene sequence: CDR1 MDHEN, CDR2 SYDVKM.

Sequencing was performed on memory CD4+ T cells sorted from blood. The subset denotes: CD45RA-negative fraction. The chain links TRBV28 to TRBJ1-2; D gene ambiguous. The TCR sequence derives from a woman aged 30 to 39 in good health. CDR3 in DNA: TGTGCCAGCAGTTTTCCGGCCCGGGAGAGGTACACCTTC. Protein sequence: CASSFPARERYTF.